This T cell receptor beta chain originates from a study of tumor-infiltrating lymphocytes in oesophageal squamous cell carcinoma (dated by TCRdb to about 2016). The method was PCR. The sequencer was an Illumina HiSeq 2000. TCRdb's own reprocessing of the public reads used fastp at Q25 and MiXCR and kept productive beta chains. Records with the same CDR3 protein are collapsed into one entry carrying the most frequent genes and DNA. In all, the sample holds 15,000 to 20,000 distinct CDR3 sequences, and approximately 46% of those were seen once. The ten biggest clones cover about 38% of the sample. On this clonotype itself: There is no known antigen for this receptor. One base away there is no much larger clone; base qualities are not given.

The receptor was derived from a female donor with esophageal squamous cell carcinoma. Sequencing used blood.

The DNA sequence is as follows: TGTGCCAGCAGTTTACAGAACACAGATACGCAGTATTTT. This codes for CASSLQNTDTQYF. Recombination connected TRBV6-6 to TRBJ2-3; no confident D gene assignment can be made. From cysteine to phenylalanine, the CDR3 is 13 amino acids long. Only the CDR3 DNA is retained, 39 bases long and in frame from the first base. Via the germline V gene (reference sequence), CDR1 is MNHNY and CDR2 SVGAGI. The V and J ends are trimmed by 4 bases and 2 bases, leaving 7 bases between them.